This T cell receptor (beta chain) originates from a study of tumor-infiltrating lymphocytes in primary liver carcinoma. The wider study: The tumors ranged from about 4 to 11 cm across and fell within stage T1-T3 N0M0.

Trimming took 7 bases from V and 0 from J, leaving 10 bases between them. The CDR3 spans 14 residues. Germline lookup yields CDR1 MNHNY and CDR2 SVGAGI (reference sequence). This clonotype was recorded a few times. This could be a read error, since a much larger clone is one nucleotide away. Using a constant-region primer together with ProtoScript II reverse transcriptase, TCR beta cDNA was made from around 500 ng of total RNA. Three-round nested multiplex PCR performed with slightly modified ARM-PCR produced the TCR beta libraries. Investigators reported that the first two PCR rounds, at around 11 cycles each, used TRBV1-TRBV30 forward primers with a C-beta reverse primer. TCRdb re-called the multiplex PCR reads with MiXCR, one entry per CDR3 protein. The sample records some 95,000 distinct CDR3 sequences, 68% being singletons. From roughly 21-30 mg of unsorted bulk tissue, DNA and RNA were co-extracted together.

This TCR was recovered from a man aged 40-50 years with primary liver carcinoma and hepatitis B virus infection. V and J are TRBV6-6 and TRBJ1-5; TRBD1 is a possible D gene (6 bases). Sequencing used tumor-adjacent normal liver tissue. The DNA of the CDR3 is TGTGCCAGCAATGGGGGCGGTAGCAATCAGCCCCAGCATTTT. Translated: CASNGGGSNQPQHF.